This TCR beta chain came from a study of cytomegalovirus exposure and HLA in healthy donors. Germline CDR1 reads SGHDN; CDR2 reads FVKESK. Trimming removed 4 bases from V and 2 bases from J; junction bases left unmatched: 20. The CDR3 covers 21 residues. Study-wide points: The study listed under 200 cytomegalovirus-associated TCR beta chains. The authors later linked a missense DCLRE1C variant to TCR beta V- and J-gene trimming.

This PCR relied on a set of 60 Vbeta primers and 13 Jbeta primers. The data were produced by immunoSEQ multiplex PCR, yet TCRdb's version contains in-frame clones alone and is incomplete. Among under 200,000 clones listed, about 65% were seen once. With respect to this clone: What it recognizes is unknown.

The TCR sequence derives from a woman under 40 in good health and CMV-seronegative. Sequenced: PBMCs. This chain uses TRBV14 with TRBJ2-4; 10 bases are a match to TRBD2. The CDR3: CASSLLGLAIDEKTTKNIQYF. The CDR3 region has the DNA TGTGCCAGCAGCCTTCTGGGACTAGCGATCGACGAAAAAACGACCAAAAACATTCAGTACTTC.